This T cell receptor beta chain was sequenced during a study of blood T cells in healthy people across ages. Study-wide results and limits: When set beside aged donors, long-lived donors presented more naive CD4+ cells and higher diversity. Across the age range, TCR beta diversity per million T cells fell in a roughly linear way.

Then a second PCR, running about 7 to 11 cycles, was carried out with a sample-barcoded 5' primer and a J-beta primer mix. Every cDNA was tagged by a template-switch adaptor with 12 random nucleotides. TCRdb analysed the 5' RACE reads with MiXCR anew, one entry per CDR3 protein. The table lists hundreds of thousands of distinct CDR3 sequences, about 30% of them singletons. The CDR3 sequence is 14 residues long. The V end was cut by 2 bases, the J end by 6 bases, with 13 bases between. Germline V gene lookup returns CDR1 KGHDR and CDR2 SFDVKD. This clonotype was observed many times. Its antigen is still unknown.

The J gene is TRBJ2-7, the V gene TRBV24-1, with TRBD1 as a possible D gene (5 bases). The sequence came from an elderly woman in good health. The sample comprised blood. CDR3 residues: CATSDSGREGEQYF. CDR3 coding DNA: TGTGCCACCAGTGATTCGGGCAGGGAAGGCGAGCAGTACTTC.